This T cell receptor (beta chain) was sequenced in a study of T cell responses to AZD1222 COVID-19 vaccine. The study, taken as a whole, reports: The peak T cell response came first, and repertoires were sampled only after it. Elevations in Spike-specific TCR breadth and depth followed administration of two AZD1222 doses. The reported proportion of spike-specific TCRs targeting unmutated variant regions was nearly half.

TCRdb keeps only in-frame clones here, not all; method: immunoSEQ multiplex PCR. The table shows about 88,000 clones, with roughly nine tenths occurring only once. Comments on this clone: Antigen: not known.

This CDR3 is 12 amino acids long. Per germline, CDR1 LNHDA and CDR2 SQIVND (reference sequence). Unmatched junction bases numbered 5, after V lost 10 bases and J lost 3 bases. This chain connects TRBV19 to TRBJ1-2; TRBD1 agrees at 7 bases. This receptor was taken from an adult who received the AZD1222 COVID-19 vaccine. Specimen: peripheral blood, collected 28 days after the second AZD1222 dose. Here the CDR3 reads CATGGGHYGYTF. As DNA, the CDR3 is TGTGCCACAGGGGGAGGGCACTATGGCTACACCTTC.